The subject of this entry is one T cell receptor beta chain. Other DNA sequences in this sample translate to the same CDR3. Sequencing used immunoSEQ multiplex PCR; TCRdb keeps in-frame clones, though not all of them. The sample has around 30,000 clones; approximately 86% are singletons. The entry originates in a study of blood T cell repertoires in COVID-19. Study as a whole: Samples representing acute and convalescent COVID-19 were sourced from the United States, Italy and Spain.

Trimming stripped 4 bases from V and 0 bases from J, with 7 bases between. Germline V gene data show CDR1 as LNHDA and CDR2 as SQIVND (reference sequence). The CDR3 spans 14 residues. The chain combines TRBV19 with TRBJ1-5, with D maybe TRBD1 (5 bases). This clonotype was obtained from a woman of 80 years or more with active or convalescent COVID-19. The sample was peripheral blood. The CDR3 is CASSTTGSNQPQHF. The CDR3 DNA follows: TGTGCCAGTAGTACCACAGGTAGCAATCAGCCCCAGCATTTT. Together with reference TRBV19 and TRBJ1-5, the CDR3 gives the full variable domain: DGGITQSPKYLFRKEGQNVTLSCEQNLNHDAMYWYRQDPGQGLRLIYYSQIVNDFQKGDIAEGYSVSREKKESFPLTVTSAQKNPTAFYLCASSTTGSNQPQHFGDGTRLSIL.